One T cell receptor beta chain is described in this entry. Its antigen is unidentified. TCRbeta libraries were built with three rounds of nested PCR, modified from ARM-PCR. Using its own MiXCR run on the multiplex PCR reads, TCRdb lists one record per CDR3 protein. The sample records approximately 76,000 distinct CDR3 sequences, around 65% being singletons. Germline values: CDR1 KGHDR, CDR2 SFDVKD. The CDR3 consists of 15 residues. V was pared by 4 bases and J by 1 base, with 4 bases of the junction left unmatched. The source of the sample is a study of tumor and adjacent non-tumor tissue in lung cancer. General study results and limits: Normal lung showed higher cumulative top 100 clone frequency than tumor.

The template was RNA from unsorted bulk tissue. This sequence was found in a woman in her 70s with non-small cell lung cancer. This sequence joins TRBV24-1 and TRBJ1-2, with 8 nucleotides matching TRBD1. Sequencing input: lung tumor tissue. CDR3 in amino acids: CATSELTGDNYGYTF. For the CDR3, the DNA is TGTGCCACCAGTGAACTGACAGGGGATAACTATGGCTACACCTTC.